The T cell receptor beta chain described here comes from a study of T-cell memory formation after mild COVID-19. Study-wide background: In these data, TCR clusters were largely donor specific. General observations from the study: CD4+ contracting clones lay mainly in CM and EM, CD8+ ones in EMRA. Contracting clones from day 15 to 85 showed balanced CD4/CD8; later expanders favored CD4+.

Trimming took 0 bases from V and 5 from J; bases not matched to a gene: 7. The CDR3 loop spans 16 amino acids. Per the germline V gene, CDR1 is LGHNA and CDR2 is YSLEER. This clonotype was detected only a few times. Its matching antigen is unknown. Researchers used 5'RACE with constant-segment primers to make TCR alpha and TCR beta cDNA libraries that carry sample barcodes and UMIs. TCRdb recomputed calls from the 5' RACE reads with MiXCR, one row per CDR3 protein. The sample carries about 390,000 distinct CDR3 sequences, more than 15% recorded once. The clonotype was recovered from a man younger than 35 who had mild COVID-19 (a few samples of this study predate the infection). Cell type and time point are not known. Input material: PBMCs or a T cell subset sorted from them (not recorded which). V and J are TRBV4-3 and TRBJ2-3; 8 nucleotides align to TRBD2. As DNA, the CDR3 is TGCGCCAGCAGCCAAGATCAGGGACTAGGAGGAGATACGCAGTATTTT. Translating it yields CASSQDQGLGGDTQYF.